What follows are 25 T cell receptor beta chains derived from one specimen sequenced in a study of T cells in Graves' hyperthyroidism and ophthalmopathy (dated by TCRdb to between 2017 and 2020). The receptor library was made with multiplex PCR. The instrument given in TCRdb is Illumina HiSeq 2000. The TCR beta CDR3 regions were amplified from RNA transcripts. The TCR CDR3 was subjected to a first round of RT-PCR using the HTBI primer set and the Qiagen OneStep RT-PCR kit. TCRdb trimmed public reads at Q25 via fastp, called clones via MiXCR and kept in-frame beta chains. Each CDR3 protein appears once, grouped with its most common genes and DNA. For this sample there are approximately 330,000 distinct CDR3 sequences; around 20% appear just once. 50% of the sample goes to the ten largest clones. Sequenced: blood. These receptor sequences come from a woman aged 50 to 65 with Graves' hyperthyroidism.

The sample holds many counts of this clonotype. This chain connects TRBV24-1 to TRBJ2-2, with D perhaps matching TRBD2 (5 bases). Germline assignment: CDR1 KGHDR and CDR2 SFDVKD. V lost 7 bases to trimming and J lost 4 bases, with 12 bases between them. CDR3 size: 14 residues. The CDR3 spells CATSEHGLTGELFF. DNA for the CDR3: TGTGCCACCAGCGAACATGGACTCACCGGGGAGCTGTTTTTT.

This clonotype was observed at least ten times. The chain joins TRBV27 to TRBJ2-7, with 11 bases that match TRBD1. Germline V lookup: CDR1 MNHEY, CDR2 SMNVEV (reference sequence). V was pared by 8 bases and J by 2 bases, with 8 bases of the junction left unmatched. This CDR3 spans 15 amino acids. The CDR3 protein is CASRWTDRGPYEQYF. The CDR3 DNA sequence: TGTGCCAGCCGCTGGACGGACAGGGGGCCCTACGAGCAGTACTTC.

This clonotype was detected a few times. This chain uses TRBV6-2 or TRBV6-3 with TRBJ2-7, with 8 bases fitting TRBD1. V trimming: 7 bases; J trimming: 1 base; junction bases outside the gene matches: 9. The CDR3 spans 15 residues. Germline V gene lookup returns CDR1 MNHEY and CDR2 SVGEGT. This chain's CDR3 is CASTSRQGTSYEQYF. DNA for the CDR3: TGTGCCAGCACCTCACGACAGGGGACTTCCTACGAGCAGTACTTC.

This chain uses TRBV30 with TRBJ1-1; D is unclear. This CDR3 has 11 amino acids. The germline V gene has CDR1 GTSNPN and CDR2 SVGIG (reference sequence). Deletions cut 2 bases from V and 6 bases from J, with 7 bases between. For the CDR3, the DNA is TGTGCCTGGAGTCAAGAGGCTGAAGCTTTCTTT. It encodes CAWSQEAEAFF.

This clonotype was counted ten times or more. This rearrangement joins TRBV9 to TRBJ2-7; D is uncertain. Germline V gene lookup returns CDR1 SGDLS and CDR2 YYNGEE. This CDR3 spans 14 amino acids. Trimming pared 4 bases from V and 6 bases from J, leaving 17 bases between. CDR3 DNA sequence: TGTGCCAGCAGCCCCGATGGGAAGAGAGGCGAGCAGTACTTC. This sequence encodes CASSPDGKRGEQYF. Filled out from reference TRBV9 and TRBJ2-7, the complete variable domain reads DSGVTQTPKHLITATGQRVTLRCSPRSGDLSVYWYQQSLDQGLQFLIQYYNGEERAKGNILERFSAQQFPDLHSELNLSSLELGDSALYFCASSPDGKRGEQYFGPGTRLTVT.

In its sample, this clonotype was seen many times. The V gene is TRBV11-2, the J gene TRBJ2-2; D might be TRBD2 (5 bases). Germline CDR1 SGHAT, CDR2 FQNNGV. The CDR3 has 11 residues. Trimming removed 8 bases from V and 6 bases from J, with 7 bases in between. The CDR3 here is CASAEAGELFF. DNA of the CDR3: TGTGCCAGCGCGGAGGCCGGGGAGCTGTTTTTT.

The genes are TRBV19 and TRBJ2-1, with 10 positions matching TRBD1. Losses at the gene ends were 4 bases for V and 8 bases for J; bases not matched to a gene: 5. Germline CDR1 and CDR2: LNHDA and SQIVND (reference sequence). This CDR3 spans 14 amino acids. The CDR3, as DNA: TGTGCCAGTAGTAACGGACAGGGGGGCCATGAGCAGTTCTTC. Protein product: CASSNGQGGHEQFF.

This clonotype has only one observation. The V gene is TRBV6-1, the J gene TRBJ2-7; TRBD2 matches 15 bases. The CDR3 covers 14 residues. Germline V gives CDR1 MNHNS, CDR2 SASEGT. The V and J ends lost 6 bases and 8 bases, in that order; junction bases with no gene match: 5. This CDR3 reads CASRSGTSGRKQYF. The CDR3 DNA is TGTGCCAGCAGATCGGGGACTAGCGGGAGGAAGCAGTACTTC.

V is TRBV6-1 and J is TRBJ2-6; D ambiguous. Germline V gene data show CDR1 as MNHNS and CDR2 as SASEGT. V dropped 7 bases and J dropped 0 bases, with 10 bases sitting between them. The CDR3 contains 15 residues. This chain's CDR3 is CASTKASSGANVLTF. CDR3 DNA sequence: TGTGCCAGCACCAAGGCCAGCTCTGGGGCCAACGTCCTGACTTTC.

The chain carries TRBV5-5 and TRBJ2-2, with D unresolved. This CDR3 is 15 amino acids long. Germline V gene lookup returns CDR1 SGHKS and CDR2 YYEKEE (reference sequence). V lost 4 bases and J lost 3, with 13 bases in between. This chain's CDR3 is CASSGSDLYTGELFF. In DNA form, the CDR3 reads TGTGCCAGCAGCGGTTCAGACTTGTACACCGGGGAGCTGTTTTTT.

This clonotype was seen repeatedly, ten times or more. V usage is TRBV5-4 and J usage is TRBJ2-3; 9 nucleotides align to TRBD2. Per germline, CDR1 SGHNT and CDR2 YYREEE (reference sequence). The CDR3 contains 16 residues. V shed 0 bases and J 4 bases; nucleotides not matched to a gene: 6. CDR3 in DNA: TGTGCCAGCAGCTTGGAAGGCGGGGGGGCTTCAGATACGCAGTATTTT. Amino acids: CASSLEGGGASDTQYF.

This clonotype was seen repeatedly, ten times or more. This sequence joins TRBV28 and TRBJ2-3; D perhaps matches TRBD1 (5 bases). V gave up 2 bases and J gave up 0 bases, with 12 bases separating them. The CDR3 covers 16 residues. Germline V gene lookup returns CDR1 MDHEN and CDR2 SYDVKM. The CDR3 DNA sequence: TGTGCCAGCAGTTTACAGGGCCGATTGAGCACAGATACGCAGTATTTT. It yields the protein CASSLQGRLSTDTQYF.

This chain uses TRBV6-5 with TRBJ2-7, with D possibly TRBD1 on 6 matching bases. The length of the CDR3 is 16 residues. Trimming stripped 0 bases from V and 5 bases from J, with 17 bases between. CDR1 MNHEY and CDR2 SVGAGI come from the germline V gene. CDR3 amino acids: CASSYSRQGPTHEQYF. CDR3 DNA: TGTGCCAGCAGTTACTCTCGGCAGGGGCCAACTCACGAGCAGTACTTC.

This clonotype was counted many times. The J gene is TRBJ1-2, the V gene TRBV28; the match to TRBD1 covers 9 bases. The CDR3 length is 13 residues. Germline V gives CDR1 MDHEN, CDR2 SYDVKM. V lost 5 bases, J lost 5 bases, and 3 bases stayed unmatched. CDR3 nucleotide sequence: TGTGCCAGCAGTCACGGGACAGGGTATGGCTACACCTTC. Encoded protein: CASSHGTGYGYTF.

This clonotype was observed a handful of times. This rearrangement joins TRBV29-1 to TRBJ2-3; D is perhaps TRBD1 (5 bases). Germline-derived CDR1 and CDR2 are SQVTM and ANQGSEA. The CDR3 has 12 amino acids. The V end lost 6 bases, the J end lost 2 bases, and 9 bases lay between the germline ends. The CDR3 protein is CSVTETTDTQYF. CDR3 DNA sequence: TGCAGCGTGACAGAAACCACAGATACGCAGTATTTT.

This clonotype was counted a few times. The V call is TRBV5-6, the J call TRBJ1-4, with 10 positions matching TRBD1. This CDR3 is built from 16 residues. V was clipped by 4 bases and J by 0 bases; unmatched bases: 3. Germline V lookup: CDR1 SGHDT, CDR2 YYEEEE. The CDR3: CASSPDRGTTNEKLFF. The CDR3 coding sequence is TGTGCCAGCAGCCCGGACAGGGGGACAACTAATGAAAAACTGTTTTTT.

The J gene is TRBJ1-4, the V gene TRBV4-1, with 7 positions matching TRBD1. The germline V gene encodes CDR1 MGHRA and CDR2 YSYEKL. This CDR3 spans 14 amino acids. Losses at the gene ends were 2 bases for V and 5 bases for J; bases not matched to a gene: 2. The CDR3: CASSQRQGNEKLFF. CDR3 DNA: TGCGCCAGCAGCCAAAGACAGGGAAATGAAAAACTGTTTTTT.

There are a few counts of this clonotype. This chain joins TRBV28 and TRBJ2-2, with D unclear. In germline, CDR1 is MDHEN, CDR2 SYDVKM. This CDR3 is built from 14 residues. The ends were cut back, 1 base at V and 4 bases at J, with 7 bases in the middle. CDR3 DNA: TGTGCCAGCAGTTTATTACCAGGCACCGGGGAGCTGTTTTTT. This codes for CASSLLPGTGELFF. Full variable domain (remainder filled in from reference TRBV28 and TRBJ2-2): DVKVTQSSRYLVKRTGEKVFLECVQDMDHENMFWYRQDPGLGLRLIYFSYDVKMKEKGDIPEGYSVSREKKERFSLILESASTNQTSMYLCASSLLPGTGELFFGEGSRLTVL.

This CDR3 is CASSRRTSGTVTDTQYF. The DNA of the CDR3 is TGTGCCAGTAGTAGAAGGACTAGCGGGACAGTCACAGATACGCAGTATTTT. This sequence joins TRBV19 and TRBJ2-3; the match to TRBD2 covers 12 bases. There are 17 residues in the CDR3. From germline, CDR1 is LNHDA and CDR2 SQIVND (reference sequence). The junction had 7 bases not matched to a gene; V was cut back by 4 bases and J by 2 bases. Filled out from reference TRBV19 and TRBJ2-3, the complete variable domain reads DGGITQSPKYLFRKEGQNVTLSCEQNLNHDAMYWYRQDPGQGLRLIYYSQIVNDFQKGDIAEGYSVSREKKESFPLTVTSAQKNPTAFYLCASSRRTSGTVTDTQYFGPGTRLTVL.

The table lists this clonotype with many counts. This chain connects TRBV6-1 to TRBJ2-3, with 9 nucleotides matching TRBD2. CDR3 size: 16 residues. Germline V gene lookup returns CDR1 MNHNS and CDR2 SASEGT. The trim removed 8 bases at V and 3 bases at J, leaving 12 bases unmatched. The CDR3 region is CASFYHGGGGTDTQYF. In DNA form, the CDR3 reads TGTGCCAGCTTCTACCACGGCGGGGGGGGGACAGATACGCAGTATTTT.

The chain combines TRBV12-3 or TRBV12-4 with TRBJ1-5, with 10 bases matching TRBD1. The J segment lost 6 bases and the V segment lost 6 bases, leaving 8 bases of the junction unmatched. CDR3 length: 15 residues. DNA of the CDR3: TGTGCCAGCAGCCGACAGGGGGCATTACGTCAGCCCCAGCATTTT. Translating gives CASSRQGALRQPQHF.

V and J are TRBV6-2 or TRBV6-3 and TRBJ1-1; D is ambiguous. Germline lookup yields CDR1 MNHEY and CDR2 SVGEGT. The CDR3 sequence is 12 residues long. V lost 6 bases and J 0 bases, leaving 5 bases between the germline ends. The CDR3 DNA is TGTGCCAGCAGGCTCATGAACACTGAAGCTTTCTTT. It translates to CASRLMNTEAFF.

This sequence joins TRBV5-1 and TRBJ2-3; 10 positions match TRBD2. The CDR3 is made up of 17 amino acids. CDR1 and CDR2 from the germline V gene are SGHRS and YFSETQ. Trimming at V came to 3 bases and at J to 2 bases, leaving 9 bases not matched to a gene. The CDR3 region is CASSSRTSGPPTDTQYF. The CDR3 nucleotides read TGCGCCAGCAGCTCTAGGACTAGCGGCCCCCCCACAGATACGCAGTATTTT.

The chain uses TRBV19 and TRBJ2-7; no reliable D call. The CDR3 spans 14 residues. The V gene lost 2 bases and the J gene lost 1 base, with 9 bases spanning the gap. From germline, CDR1 is LNHDA and CDR2 SQIVND (reference sequence). The CDR3, as DNA: TGTGCCAGTAGTATAAGTGGAAGTTCCTACGAGCAGTACTTC. This encodes CASSISGSSYEQYF.

This clonotype showed up just a few times. The CDR3: CASRGQPYEQYF. For the CDR3, the DNA is TGTGCCAGCAGGGGGCAGCCCTACGAGCAGTACTTC. The V call is TRBV12-3 or TRBV12-4, the J call TRBJ2-7, with D perhaps TRBD1 (5 bases). Trimming left V 6 bases short and J 2 bases short, with 8 bases between. The length of the CDR3 is 12 residues.